One sample yielded the 5 T cell receptor beta chains listed below, sequenced in a study of CD8 T cells in ankylosing spondylitis. TCRdb independently ran MiXCR on the 5' RACE reads; one entry per CDR3 protein. The table records more than 150,000 distinct CDR3 sequences, 15% to 20% of them present only once. The sample was blood, either unsorted or a sorted T cell fraction (not recorded which). The source of these receptors is a male donor aged 10-29 years with ankylosing spondylitis or in good health (not recorded which).

This chain links TRBV29-1 with TRBJ2-7; D may match TRBD1 or TRBD2 (5 bases each). The CDR3 has 13 amino acids. The ends were cut back, 5 bases at V and 0 bases at J, with 11 bases in the middle. CDR1 is SQVTM and CDR2 is ANQGSEA in the germline V gene. The CDR3 sequence: CSVSRGSSYEQYF. CDR3 DNA sequence: TGCAGCGTTTCACGGGGCAGCTCCTACGAGCAGTACTTC.

This chain joins TRBV20-1 and TRBJ2-1, with TRBD2 matching 12 bases. Trimming cost V 4 bases and J 9 bases; bases outside gene matches: 10. Germline V gives CDR1 DFQATT, CDR2 SNEGSKA (reference sequence). The CDR3 extends over 15 amino acids. The CDR3 DNA reads as TGCAGTGCTACTCGGACTAGCGGGAACTTGGGTGAGCAGTTCTTC. It is translated as CSATRTSGNLGEQFF.

This clonotype was seen repeatedly, ten times or more. The chain combines TRBV20-1 with TRBJ2-1; D assignment may be TRBD1 or TRBD2 (5 bases each). This CDR3 has 12 residues. Germline values: CDR1 DFQATT, CDR2 SNEGSKA (reference sequence). Trimming shortened V by 3 bases and J by 15 bases, and 18 bases separated the two germline ends. The CDR3 region is CSARVPPGPTFF. CDR3 nucleotides: TGCAGTGCTAGGGTCCCTCCGGGACCGACGTTCTTC.

The table lists this clonotype with many counts. This chain connects TRBV7-3 to TRBJ2-1; 10 nucleotides line up with TRBD2. V was pared by 2 bases and J by 4 bases, with 11 bases of the junction left unmatched. This CDR3 is 18 amino acids long. Germline assignment: CDR1 SGHTA and CDR2 FQGTGA. CDR3 DNA: TGTGCCAGCAGCTTATACGCTAGCGGGAGCTCCTTTTACAATGAGCAGTTCTTC. Translating it yields CASSLYASGSSFYNEQFF.

This clonotype came up many times. This chain links TRBV6-6 with TRBJ2-3, with D perhaps matching TRBD1 (7 bases). This CDR3 spans 14 amino acids. Trimming stripped 2 bases from V and 4 bases from J, with 10 bases between. Germline V gene lookup returns CDR1 MNHNY and CDR2 SVGAGI (reference sequence). This chain's CDR3 is CASSYGGTADTQYF. CDR3 DNA: TGTGCCAGCAGTTACGGGGGGACAGCAGATACGCAGTATTTT.